A selection of T cell receptor beta chains follows, all from one sample in a study of control samples from healthy donors and cancer patients. The assay was immunoSEQ multiplex PCR, and TCRdb's table has in-frame clones only and misses some. The data show about 150,000 clones, more than 85% seen once. The source material was blood. The receptors were sampled from a man aged 18 to 29 in good health. CDR3s include the opening cysteine and the closing phenylalanine or tryptophan. The D gene is left open where the match is weak. Clone size is given for some rows only: seen once, a few or many times, or a class if the clone is expanded.

abundance	v_gene	j_gene	d_gene	CDR3nt	CDR3aa
NA	TRBV6-1	TRBJ2-7	NA	TGTGCCAGCAGTGAATCAACAGCGATACAGTACTTC	CASSESTAIQYF
many	TRBV4-3	TRBJ1-5	NA	TGCGCCAGCAGCCAAGAAGAGGGGAGGCAGCCCCAGCATTTT	CASSQEEGRQPQHF
NA	TRBV6-2/TRBV6-3	TRBJ2-5	NA	TGTGCCAGCAGTTACTCCGGACGGGAGTACCAAGAGACCCAGTACTTC	CASSYSGREYQETQYF
NA	TRBV7-2	TRBJ1-5	NA	TGTGCCAGCAGGCAGGACGCCGGGGGGCCCCAGCATTTT	CASRQDAGGPQHF
NA	TRBV7-9	TRBJ2-5	NA	TGTGCCAGCTCTCCGGGGAACCAAGAGACCCAGTACTTC	CASSPGNQETQYF
once	TRBV4-3	TRBJ2-7	NA	TGCGCCAGCAGCCAAGATCCTTTTGTGAACGAGCAGTACTTC	CASSQDPFVNEQYF
NA	TRBV18	TRBJ2-7	NA	TGTGCCAGCTCACAGGGGAACGAGCAGTACTTC	CASSQGNEQYF
NA	TRBV5-6	TRBJ1-5	NA	TGTGCCAGCAGCTTAGGGGGGGACAATCAGCCCCAGCATTTT	CASSLGGDNQPQHF
NA	TRBV13	TRBJ2-5	NA	TGTGCCAGCAGCTTAGATAAGGAGGAGACCCAGTACTTC	CASSLDKEETQYF
NA	TRBV27	TRBJ1-2	NA	TGTGCCAGCAGTTTACGATGGTCACGGGGGATAGGTGGCTACACCTTC	CASSLRWSRGIGGYTF
NA	TRBV6-7	TRBJ2-2	NA	TGTGCCAGCAGTTACTCGAACAGGAACACCGGGGAGCTGTTTTTT	CASSYSNRNTGELFF
NA	TRBV9	TRBJ2-1	NA	TGTGCCAGCAGCGTAGATGGGGGGCGTAATGAGCAGTTCTTC	CASSVDGGRNEQFF
NA	TRBV6-2/TRBV6-3	TRBJ1-1	NA	TGTGCCAGCAGTGCACGTGGTCAGGGGAACACTGAAGCTTTCTTT	CASSARGQGNTEAFF
NA	TRBV19	TRBJ1-2	NA	TGTGCCAGTCGCGAGCAGGCAGTTCAGGCACTGGATGGCTACACCTTC	CASREQAVQALDGYTF
NA	TRBV12-3/TRBV12-4	TRBJ1-5	NA	TGTGCCAGCAGTTTTGCAGAACAGCCCCAGCATTTT	CASSFAEQPQHF
NA	TRBV21-1	TRBJ2-2	NA	TGTGCCAGCAGCGCTTGGGACAGGGGGCAGAATGACACCGGGGAGCTGTTTTTT	CASSAWDRGQNDTGELFF
NA	TRBV9	TRBJ1-1	TRBD1	TGTGCCAGCAGCGGCTCCGGGACAGGGCCGACCGGCACTGAAGCTTTCTTT	CASSGSGTGPTGTEAFF
NA	TRBV27	TRBJ1-5	NA	TGTGCCAGCAGTTTACGGGCAGGGATCGGCAATCAGCCCCAGCATTTT	CASSLRAGIGNQPQHF
NA	TRBV6-4	TRBJ1-2	NA	TGTGCCAGCAGTGACTCTAAGAAGGGAGGGTATGGCTACACCTTC	CASSDSKKGGYGYTF
once	TRBV7-9	TRBJ1-5	NA	TGTGCCAGCAGCTTCTCGGGGAGCAATCAGCCCCAGCATTTT	CASSFSGSNQPQHF
NA	TRBV11-2	TRBJ1-1	NA	TGTGCCAGCAGCAGAAACACTGAAGCTTTCTTT	CASSRNTEAFF
few	TRBV7-9	TRBJ1-1	NA	TGTGCCAGCAGCTTAGCTCTCGGGTCGAACACTGAAGCTTTCTTT	CASSLALGSNTEAFF
NA	TRBV25-1	TRBJ1-2	NA	TGTGCCAGCAGTGGACAGGACTATGGCTACACCTTC	CASSGQDYGYTF
NA	TRBV7-2	TRBJ2-7	NA	TGTGCCAGCAGTTCCCTGGTGGATTACGAGCAGTACTTC	CASSSLVDYEQYF
NA	TRBV6-5	TRBJ1-1	NA	TGTGCCAGCTGGGTGGTCTTGAACACTGAAGCTTTCTTT	CASWVVLNTEAFF
NA	TRBV5-1	TRBJ1-5	NA	TGCGCCAGCAGCTTGGATGGACAGCCCCAGCATTTT	CASSLDGQPQHF
NA	TRBV13	TRBJ2-3	NA	TGTGCCAGCAGCTTACAACAGAATACGCAGTATTTT	CASSLQQNTQYF
NA	TRBV19	TRBJ1-2	NA	TGTGCCAGTAGTCCCCGACATCAAGCTAACTATGGCTACACCTTC	CASSPRHQANYGYTF
NA	TRBV4-1	TRBJ1-2	TRBD1	TGCGCCAGCAGCCAAGATCCAGGGGGTAAGGGCTACACCTTC	CASSQDPGGKGYTF
NA	TRBV14	TRBJ1-2	NA	TGTGCCAGCAGCCTTGGATCCGACTATGGCTACACCTTC	CASSLGSDYGYTF
NA	TRBV6-5	TRBJ1-1	NA	TGTGCCAGCACCCCGTCGGACGTGAACACTGAAGCTTTCTTT	CASTPSDVNTEAFF
NA	TRBV15	TRBJ2-1	NA	TGTGCCACCAGCAGAGAGAGGGGACTCCTCTACAATGAGCAGTTCTTC	CATSRERGLLYNEQFF
NA	TRBV15	TRBJ2-7	NA	TGTGCCACCAGCAGCCGTGCGACCGCCTACGAGCAGTACTTC	CATSSRATAYEQYF
NA	TRBV6-5	TRBJ2-5	TRBD2	TGTGCCAGCAGTTACACAGCGGGAGATTTGGAGACCCAGTACTTC	CASSYTAGDLETQYF
NA	TRBV4-1	TRBJ1-1	TRBD1	TGCGCCAGCAGCCAAGGTCCAGGGGGTAACACTGAAGCTTTCTTT	CASSQGPGGNTEAFF
NA	TRBV10-3	TRBJ2-2	NA	TGTGCCATCAGGGGGCGGGAAGCCGGGGAGCTGTTTTTT	CAIRGREAGELFF
NA	TRBV19	TRBJ2-1	TRBD2	TGTGCCAGTAGTATCCGGGACTACGCCTACAATGAGCAGTTCTTC	CASSIRDYAYNEQFF
NA	TRBV11-2	TRBJ1-1	NA	TGTGCCAGCAGCTTAGCCCACTTGCGAACCATGAACACTGAAGCTTTCTTT	CASSLAHLRTMNTEAFF